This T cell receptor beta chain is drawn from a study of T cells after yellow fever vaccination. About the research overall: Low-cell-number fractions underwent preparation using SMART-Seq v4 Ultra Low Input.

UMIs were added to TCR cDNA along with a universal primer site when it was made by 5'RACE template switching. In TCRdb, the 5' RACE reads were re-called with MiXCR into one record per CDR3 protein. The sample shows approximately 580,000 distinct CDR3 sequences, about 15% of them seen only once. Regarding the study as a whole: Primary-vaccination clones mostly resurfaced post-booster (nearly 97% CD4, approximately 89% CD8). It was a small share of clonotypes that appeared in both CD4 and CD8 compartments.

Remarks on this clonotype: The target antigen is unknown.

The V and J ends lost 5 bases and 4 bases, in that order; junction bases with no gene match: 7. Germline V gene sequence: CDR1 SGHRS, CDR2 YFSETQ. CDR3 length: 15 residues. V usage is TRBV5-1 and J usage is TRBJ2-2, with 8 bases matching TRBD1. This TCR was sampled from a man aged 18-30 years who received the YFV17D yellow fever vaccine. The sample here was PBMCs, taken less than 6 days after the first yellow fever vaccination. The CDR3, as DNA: TGCGCCAGCAGGATCACAGGGGGAGGCACCGGGGAGCTGTTTTTT. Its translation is CASRITGGGTGELFF.